This T cell receptor beta chain was observed in a study of cytomegalovirus exposure and HLA in healthy donors (dated by TCRdb to 2016 to 2017). The study in broad terms: According to an earlier analysis of 587 of the donors, about 170 million T cells yielded 100 million or so unique TCR beta sequences and approximately 300 Gb of sequence data. Approximately 300 gigabases of sequencing data and around 85 million unique TCR sequences made up an early release that covered approximately 650 HLA-typed donors. Of the 350 to 450 genotyped donors, around 81% fell in the genetic ancestry cluster associated with self-reported Caucasian donors. The study aimed to test whether signatures of past pathogen exposure could be identified by cataloging public T cell receptors. Using immunosequencing, the study profiled T cell repertoires from fewer than 850 subjects and related those repertoires to cytomegalovirus serostatus. A separate validation cohort of approximately 130 different subjects was used in addition to the approximately 640-subject first cohort. High-throughput TCR immunosequencing, statistical association of individual TCRs with disease status, and machine learning were combined to predict cytomegalovirus infection status. A later analysis re-analyzed previously published TCR beta repertoires from roughly 600 donors and added high-resolution HLA genotyping to study TCR occurrence patterns. Rather than drawing on any new phenotypic data, the later analysis identified candidate immune exposures from TCR beta sequences and the way those sequences occurred across donors. In an earlier analysis of about 590 of the donors, high-throughput TCR beta sequencing was used to judge whether each TCR beta V gene segment behaved as functional or pseudogenic. Donor age, sex, ethnicity and CMV serostatus were collected together with the repertoire data. A later genetic analysis used genome-wide SNP genotypes for 398 of the 666 donors, treating that subset as a discovery cohort. All discovery cohort repertoires had been generated using a single sequencing platform. Both class I and class II loci were covered by HLA typing, at four-digit resolution. The number of donors typed differed by locus, with about 629-630 for A, B, C, DRB1 and DQB1, 522 for DQA1, 606 for DPA1, and roughly 450 for DPB1. Roughly five DR-DQ haplotypes were treated as single units for association and clustering because of strong linkage in the cohort. Among 398 genotyped donors of the cohort, an average of 235,054 unique TCR beta nucleotide sequences were sequenced per donor, about a sixth of them non-productive.

CDR1 and CDR2 are drawn from the germline V gene: SGHRS, YFSETQ. The CDR3, cysteine through phenylalanine, is 14 amino acids long. Only CDR3 DNA is held: 42 bases, read in frame from base 1. The V and J ends are trimmed by 4 bases and 4 bases, leaving 12 bases between them. In total, over 600 healthy bone marrow donors made up the cohort. At the time of sampling, every cohort member was nominally healthy, though immune exposures that went unrecorded were likely present. The donor was CMV seronegative and was included in the group of under 450 seronegative cohort members. Every donor gave a peripheral blood sample, and the peripheral blood mononuclear cells from that sample were used for TCR beta sequencing. Genomic DNA extraction from the blood cell samples was performed with the Qiagen DNeasy Blood Extraction Kit. A remark on this clone: Its antigen specificity is not known. There are no base qualities to consult, and no much larger clone falls within one base.

The library was produced with the immunoSEQ multiplex PCR assay. For the multiplex PCR, a mixture combining 60 forward primers for TCR Vbeta segments and 13 reverse primers for TCR Jbeta segments was used. Amplification of the CDR3 region of rearranged TCR beta genes was performed with a multiplex PCR assay on genomic DNA. On the Illumina HiSeq System, the amplified TCR beta libraries were sequenced as 87-base-pair reads. Per the source publication's procedure: In a later analysis, tens of millions of unique TCR beta chains were counted across the roughly 670 repertoires, and roughly 11 million of these chains were shared by at least two donors. Raw reads were error-corrected and collapsed into unique sequences by a nearest-neighbor algorithm in which closely related sequences were merged to remove PCR and sequencing errors. CDR3 sequences were aligned to IMGT reference sequences to assign V, D and J gene segments. Each retained sequence needed at least a six-nucleotide match to both a V gene segment and a J gene segment. Rearrangements were classified as productive when the CDR3 lacked stop codons and remained in frame with V and J, and all other rearrangements were classified as non-productive. CDR3 was defined by IMGT convention, running from the second conserved V-encoded cysteine to the conserved J-encoded phenylalanine. In an earlier analysis of around 600 of the donors, sequences lacking an unambiguous match to a single V gene segment were excluded. An earlier analysis of fewer than 650 of the donors classified V segments as functional when productive rearrangements were above 56.7% and as segregating when the standard deviation between donors was above 5%. A statistical classification framework was built for diagnosing cytomegalovirus status from the catalog of TCR beta chain sequences. A later analysis assigned V and J genes by comparing TCR nucleotide sequences with IMGT/GENE-DB human TR gene sequences. A later analysis assigned CDR3 sequences and most-parsimonious VDJ recombination scenarios with the TCRdist pipeline. A later analysis defined each TCR beta chain by its CDR3 amino acid sequence plus V-gene family, and excluded reads lacking a unique V-gene family. As a way to deal with suspected cross-contamination and a sequencing artifact, a later analysis dropped over 550 nucleotide sequences that were highly shared and had low generation probability. In a later analysis, a clonal expansion index for each public chain was calculated from normalized within-repertoire ranks of inferred template counts. In a later analysis, generation probabilities were computed using a VDJ recombination model fitted to out-of-frame rearrangements, and the results were checked against IGoR. A later analysis scored TCR-TCR, TCR-HLA and TCR-CMV co-occurrence with hypergeometric tests, applying a repertoire-size bias correction to TCR pairs. False discovery rates were estimated in a later analysis by permuting HLA or CMV assignments 20 times. A later analysis grouped co-occurring TCRs with DBSCAN, adding TCRdist sequence similarity when clustering within HLA-allele-positive subsets. Co-occurrence clustering excluded repertoires with fewer than 30,000 or more than 120,000 public chains, plus five with anomalous nucleotide sharing. Held by TCRdb, this immuneACCESS table contains in-frame sequences only and omits some clones. Under half of the omission traces to an unresolved V gene where checked; the cause of the rest is unknown. The V and J calls and clone size were taken over from that table, and D and trimming were inferred from the DNA. The sample has approximately 200,000 clones on record, roughly 80% of them singletons. The leading ten clones occupy about 1.4% of the sample.

The paper as a whole reports these results and caveats: In both the original and validation cohorts, the classifier was reported to diagnose cytomegalovirus status with high specificity and sensitivity. Compared with equally common non-associated chains, HLA-associated TCR beta chains in a later analysis were more clonally expanded and had lower generation probabilities. According to a later analysis, most CMV-associated TCR beta chains appeared to be HLA-restricted, and the HLA associations seemed to be driven largely by CMV exposure. While some public TCRs were present in many individuals, most TCR sequences turned up only very rarely across donors. Strong co-occurrence of HLA alleles, especially DR and DQ, made assigning TCR associations to individual alleles difficult. In a later genetic analysis, a missense DCLRE1C variant was associated with V-gene and J-gene trimming of TCR beta chains, and the association was replicated in an independent cohort. Some IMGT-functional V segments, including TRBV6-2 and TRBV6-3, could not be distinguished by the 87-base-pair reads and were therefore excluded. The study listed approximately 150 TCR beta chains as associated with cytomegalovirus. Correlated functional status among segregating V segments might be attributable to linkage disequilibrium, but an unknown experimental factor could not be ruled out. Because HLA typing was missing for some donors at each locus, association tests included only the typed subset. An earlier analysis of around 600 of the donors showed that most TCR beta V segments appeared in productive rearrangements either about 87% or about 30% of the time, which broadly matched IMGT annotations. Because counts were too low, some 16 rarely observed V segments, including chromosome 9 orphons, were excluded from the earlier analysis of some 590 of the donors. A cluster of highly shared sequence variants was judged likely to be a technical artifact of the sequencing pipeline. Several of the top co-occurrence clusters appeared to be linked to parvovirus B19, influenza, CMV and Epstein-Barr virus, according to a later analysis. A further reported finding was that TCR beta sequences accurately predicted the HLA-A and HLA-B alleles for most subjects in the first cohort. CMV serostatus was the only immune exposure information available for the cohort. In vitro tests confirmed that a few of the cytomegalovirus-associated TCR beta chains recognize cytomegalovirus antigens. A later genetic analysis reported fewer N-insertions in productive TCRs among donors in an Asian-associated ancestry cluster than the roughly 690-donor mean. Roughly uniform sequencing depth across donors was assumed in presence/absence analyses, although this assumption may not hold. In a later analysis, 16,951 TCR beta sequences were associated with specific HLA alleles at a false discovery rate of 0.05. Only TCR beta chains were sequenced in this cohort, and the absence of alpha or paired-chain data limited detectable features. It was suggested by the authors that the approach could potentially be generalized to other disease states and immunological phenotypes. According to a later analysis, TCR association rates differed among HLA loci, with DRB1 alleles showing the most associated TCRs and HLA-C alleles showing the fewest.

This sequence uses TRBV5-1 and TRBJ1-3; TRBD1 is perhaps the D gene, given 5 matching bases. The clonotype comes from a girl aged 10 to 17 in good health and CMV-seronegative. The specimen sequenced was PBMCs. CDR3 region: CASSPLAGGNTIYF. The DNA is as follows: TGCGCCAGCAGCCCCTTGGCAGGGGGAAACACCATATATTTT. Reference TRBV5-1 and TRBJ1-3 proteins supply the regions before and after the CDR3; the full variable domain is: KAGVTQTPRYLIKTRGQQVTLSCSPISGHRSVSWYQQTPGQGLQFLFEYFSETQRNKGNFPGRFSGRQFSNSRSEMNVSTLELGDSALYLCASSPLAGGNTIYFGEGSWLTVV.